This is a list of T cell receptor beta chains from one sample in a study of blood T cell repertoires in COVID-19. Profiled with immunoSEQ multiplex PCR; TCRdb holds only in-frame clones, not every one. The table has tens of thousands of clones, around 80% seen once. The sequenced sample was peripheral blood. The receptor set was obtained from a man in his sixties with acute or convalescent COVID-19. CDR3s include the opening cysteine and the closing phenylalanine or tryptophan. A D gene is named only where the DNA matches it firmly. The size field is filled for only some rows; it gives once, few, many or a size class.

V gene	D gene	J gene	clone size	CDR3 protein	CDR3 DNA
TRBV2	TRBD1	TRBJ1-2	-	CASSGGTVHGYTF	TGTGCCAGCAGTGGCGGGACAGTTCATGGCTACACCTTC
TRBV5-6	-	TRBJ1-1	few	CASSLGARLLF	TGTGCCAGCAGCTTGGGAGCGAGACTGCTTTTT
TRBV28	-	TRBJ1-2	once	CASSLYATNYGYTF	TGTGCCAGCAGCCTCTACGCAACTAACTATGGCTACACCTTC
TRBV19	TRBD2	TRBJ2-2	-	CASSTGLAWNTGELFF	TGTGCCAGTAGTACGGGACTAGCGTGGAACACCGGGGAGCTGTTTTTT
TRBV11-2	TRBD2	TRBJ2-1	once	CASSLDLAGGLTEQFF	TGTGCCAGCAGCTTAGACCTAGCGGGAGGGCTCACTGAGCAGTTCTTC
TRBV28	-	TRBJ1-1	few	CASSLEQTNTEAFF	TGTGCCAGCAGTTTAGAACAGACGAACACTGAAGCTTTCTTT
TRBV14	-	TRBJ1-1	-	CASSHGLLTEAFF	TGTGCCAGCAGCCATGGACTGCTTACTGAAGCTTTCTTT
TRBV4-3	TRBD1	TRBJ1-5	once	CASSQDRQGNQPQHF	TGCGCCAGCAGCCAAGACCGACAGGGGAATCAGCCCCAGCATTTT
TRBV6-5	-	TRBJ1-3	-	CASSYSRATGNTIYF	TGTGCCAGCAGTTACTCGAGGGCAACTGGGAACACCATATATTTT
TRBV9	-	TRBJ1-1	-	CASSVQGNTEAFF	TGTGCCAGCAGCGTTCAGGGGAACACTGAAGCTTTCTTT
TRBV6-2/TRBV6-3	-	TRBJ2-5	-	CASSYSWAGLETQYF	TGTGCCAGCAGTTACTCGTGGGCAGGGCTGGAGACCCAGTACTTC
TRBV28	-	TRBJ1-2	-	CASSLRQGYGYTF	TGTGCCAGCAGTTTACGGCAGGGCTATGGCTACACCTTC
TRBV12-3/TRBV12-4	-	TRBJ1-1	-	CASKGSSGAFF	TGTGCCTCCAAGGGGTCCTCTGGAGCTTTCTTT
TRBV7-9	TRBD1	TRBJ2-5	-	CASSSRDRGRFHETQYF	TGTGCCAGCAGCTCCCGGGACAGGGGGCGATTCCATGAGACCCAGTACTTC
TRBV27	-	TRBJ2-2	-	CASSSGLGRHTGELFF	TGTGCCAGCAGTTCAGGACTGGGGAGGCACACCGGGGAGCTGTTTTTT
TRBV7-2	TRBD1	TRBJ1-5	few	CASSSYRGSNQPQHF	TGTGCCAGCAGCTCCTACAGGGGAAGCAATCAGCCCCAGCATTTT
TRBV5-6	TRBD1	TRBJ1-2	-	CASSLDRGYYYGYTF	TGTGCCAGCAGCTTGGACAGGGGGTATTACTATGGCTACACCTTC